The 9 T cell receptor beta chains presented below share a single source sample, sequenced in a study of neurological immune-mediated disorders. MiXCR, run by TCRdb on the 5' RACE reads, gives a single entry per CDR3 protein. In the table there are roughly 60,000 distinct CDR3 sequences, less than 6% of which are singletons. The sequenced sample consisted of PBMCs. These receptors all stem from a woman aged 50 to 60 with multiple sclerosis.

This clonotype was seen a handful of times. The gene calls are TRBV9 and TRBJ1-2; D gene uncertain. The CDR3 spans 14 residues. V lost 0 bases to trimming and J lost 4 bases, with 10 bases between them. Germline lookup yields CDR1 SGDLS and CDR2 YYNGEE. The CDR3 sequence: CASSVEGFSYGYTF. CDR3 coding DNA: TGTGCCAGCAGCGTAGAAGGGTTTTCCTATGGCTACACCTTC.

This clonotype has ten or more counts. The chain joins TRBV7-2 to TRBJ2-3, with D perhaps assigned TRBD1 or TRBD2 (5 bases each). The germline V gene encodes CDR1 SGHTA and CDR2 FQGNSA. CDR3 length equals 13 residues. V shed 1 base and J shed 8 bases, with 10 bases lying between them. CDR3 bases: TGTGCCAGCAGCTTAGGGTGGGACGTTACGCAGTATTTT. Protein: CASSLGWDVTQYF. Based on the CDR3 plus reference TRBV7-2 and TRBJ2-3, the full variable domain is GAGVSQSPSNKVTEKGKDVELRCDPISGHTALYWYRQSLGQGLEFLIYFQGNSAPDKSGLPSDRFSAERTGGSVSTLTIQRTQQEDSAVYLCASSLGWDVTQYFGPGTRLTVL.

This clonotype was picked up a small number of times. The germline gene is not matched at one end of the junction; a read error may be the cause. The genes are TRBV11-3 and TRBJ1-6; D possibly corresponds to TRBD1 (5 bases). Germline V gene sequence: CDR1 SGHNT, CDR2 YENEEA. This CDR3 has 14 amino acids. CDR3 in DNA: TGTGCCAGCAGGTCCGGGACCTGGGATTCACCCCTCAACTTT. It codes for CASRSGTWDSPLNF.

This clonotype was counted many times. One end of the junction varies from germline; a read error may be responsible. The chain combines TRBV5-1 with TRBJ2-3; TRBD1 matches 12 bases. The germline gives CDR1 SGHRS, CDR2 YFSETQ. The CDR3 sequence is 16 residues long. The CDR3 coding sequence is TGCGCCAGCAGCTTGGCGGGGACAGGGGGCACCGATACGCAGTATTTT. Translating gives CASSLAGTGGTDTQYF.

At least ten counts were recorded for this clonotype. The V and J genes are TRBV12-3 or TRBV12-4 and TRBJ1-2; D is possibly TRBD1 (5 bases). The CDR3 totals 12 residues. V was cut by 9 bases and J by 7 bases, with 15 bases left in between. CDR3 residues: CASRAGARGYTF. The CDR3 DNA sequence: TGTGCCAGTAGGGCCGGGGCGCGTGGCTACACCTTC.

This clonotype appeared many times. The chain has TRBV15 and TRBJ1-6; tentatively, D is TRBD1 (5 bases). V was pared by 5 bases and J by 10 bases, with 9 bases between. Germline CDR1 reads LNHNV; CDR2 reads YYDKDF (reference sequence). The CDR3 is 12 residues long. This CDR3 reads CATSLRGSPLHF. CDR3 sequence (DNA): TGTGCCACCAGCCTCCGGGGGTCACCCCTCCACTTT.

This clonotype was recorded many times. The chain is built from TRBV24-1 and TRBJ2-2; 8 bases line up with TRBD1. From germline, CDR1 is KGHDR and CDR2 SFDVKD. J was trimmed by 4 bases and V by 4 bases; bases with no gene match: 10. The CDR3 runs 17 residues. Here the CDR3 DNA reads TGTGCCACCAGTGACGGGACAGGTTGGTTACCCACCGGGGAGCTGTTTTTT. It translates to CATSDGTGWLPTGELFF.

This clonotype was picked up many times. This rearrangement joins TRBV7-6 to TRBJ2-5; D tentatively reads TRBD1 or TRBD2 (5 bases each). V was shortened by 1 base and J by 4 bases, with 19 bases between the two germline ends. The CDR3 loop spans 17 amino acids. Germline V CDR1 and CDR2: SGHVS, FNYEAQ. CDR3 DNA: TGTGCCAGCAGCTTAGGAAGGGACCCGCTGTCCCTAGAGACCCAGTACTTC. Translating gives CASSLGRDPLSLETQYF.

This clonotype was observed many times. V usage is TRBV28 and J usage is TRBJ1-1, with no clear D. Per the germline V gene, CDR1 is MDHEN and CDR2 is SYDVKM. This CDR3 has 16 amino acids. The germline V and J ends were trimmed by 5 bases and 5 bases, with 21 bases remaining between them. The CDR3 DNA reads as TGTGCCAGCAGTAAGGGCCGGGGAATCAGGAGGACTGAAGCTTTCTTT. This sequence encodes CASSKGRGIRRTEAFF.